The present T cell receptor (beta chain) was sequenced within a study of shared T cell receptors in the human thymus. V lost 5 bases, J lost 0 bases, and 10 bases lay in between. CDR3 length: 15 amino acids. CDR1 and CDR2 (germline): MDHEN, SYDVKM. Libraries were prepared by immunoSEQ multiplex PCR; TCRdb keeps only in-frame clonotypes and omits some of them. Of under 850,000 clones in the sample, 70% to 90% were seen once. These data were likewise used in another study, on human thymus T cells. That work states: During corrective heart surgery, resections were taken, and the thymus tissue came from them.

This clonotype was obtained from a boy younger than two with a congenital heart defect. V usage is TRBV28 and J usage is TRBJ1-4; maybe TRBD1 (5 bases). Input material: thymocytes. Here the CDR3 DNA reads TGTGCCAGCAGTGCCGACAGCTCAACTAATGAAAAACTGTTTTTT. Protein sequence: CASSADSSTNEKLFF.